The rows below give T cell receptor beta chains drawn from one sample of a study of resident and recirculating memory T cells in vitiligo. Libraries were prepared by immunoSEQ multiplex PCR; TCRdb keeps only in-frame clonotypes and omits some of them. The data show approximately 69,000 clones, roughly nine tenths seen once. What was sequenced was blood. The source is a male donor with vitiligo. Each CDR3 is given without its conserved first and last residue.

v_call,j_call,cdr3_aa
TRBV19,TRBJ2-3,ATSGAGSTDTQY
TRBV7-9,TRBJ2-7,ASSSSGNEQY
TRBV6-6,TRBJ2-5,ASSPQLYQETQY
TRBV4-3,TRBJ1-3,ASSRTDRGRDTIY
TRBV27,TRBJ2-7,ASSYRQGSYEQY
TRBV11-2,TRBJ1-4,ASSLDLGTGGWKLF
TRBV19,TRBJ1-3,ASIPSDRGGNTIY
TRBV6-6,TRBJ2-7,ASSSTGQSRYEQY
TRBV6-5,TRBJ2-7,ASSGNGGTY
TRBV10-2,TRBJ1-1,ASSLEGMNTEAF
TRBV9,TRBJ1-3,ASSVAGQSHSGNTIY
TRBV4-2,TRBJ2-6,ASSQAVSVSGDYFNVLT
TRBV25-1,TRBJ1-1,ASSSQMNTEAF
TRBV7-3,TRBJ2-1,ASRQGWGPDNEQF
TRBV12-5,TRBJ2-7,ASGLVQGNEQY
TRBV5-5,TRBJ1-2,ASSLAAGENYGYT
TRBV9,TRBJ1-6,ASSVDQGSSYNSPLH
TRBV2,TRBJ1-3,ASSRDSGNTIY
TRBV6-5,TRBJ2-5,ASIGGGETQY
TRBV6-1,TRBJ1-5,ASSDIIGQGNQPQH
TRBV7-3,TRBJ2-3,ASSLSGATDTQY
TRBV6-5,TRBJ1-1,ASSPGDTEAF
TRBV4-1,TRBJ1-5,ASSQGHTNQPQH
TRBV7-2,TRBJ2-7,ASSPERGMVQGKGYEQY
TRBV19,TRBJ1-3,ASSGQISGNTIY
TRBV10-3,TRBJ2-1,AIKATTIRGRKGNEQF
TRBV5-6,TRBJ2-7,ASSRDLYEQY
TRBV11-1,TRBJ1-2,ASRETGGNGYT
TRBV5-4,TRBJ1-6,ASSVGGPGNSPLH
TRBV11-1,TRBJ2-5,ASSLGQGHQETQY
TRBV4-3,TRBJ2-2,ASSQDFGLALSGELF
TRBV7-2,TRBJ2-3,ASSYNGGPGSTDTQY
TRBV19,TRBJ1-4,ASSRSTGPRLF
TRBV9,TRBJ2-5,ASSVGIAGTSQETQY
TRBV6-1,TRBJ2-1,ASSQGAISRNEQF
TRBV4-1,TRBJ1-5,ASSQGGTGGGQPQH
TRBV19,TRBJ2-1,ASSMMTARLPNEQF
TRBV11-2,TRBJ2-7,ASSLASGGVREQY
TRBV19,TRBJ1-1,ASSTGLNTEAF
TRBV7-2,TRBJ1-1,ASSGQPEVNTEAF
TRBV5-6,TRBJ2-2,ASSLGADSSNTGELF
TRBV7-8,TRBJ1-4,ASSPSGQRGGEKLF